The rows below give T cell receptor beta chains drawn from one sample of a study of cytomegalovirus exposure and HLA in healthy donors. Data came from immunoSEQ multiplex PCR; TCRdb stores just in-frame clones and leaves some out. Among about 130,000 clones listed, about 82% were seen once. Sequencing was carried out using PBMCs. All receptors derive from a man aged 50 to 60 in good health and CMV-seronegative. Each CDR3 is given with its conserved first and last residue. A D gene is named only where the DNA matches it firmly. The size field is filled for only some rows; it gives once, few, many or a size class.

TGTGCCAGCGGGACTATCATTGGAGATACGCAGTATTTT | CASGTIIGDTQYF | . | TRBD2 | TRBJ2-3 | TRBV2 | 13
TGCGCCACCAAGGGGTCTGGGGCCAACGTCCTGACTTTC | CATKGSGANVLTF | . | . | TRBJ2-6 | TRBV10-2 | 13
TGTGCCAGCAGCTCAACGGTCATGAACACTGAAGCTTTCTTT | CASSSTVMNTEAFF | . | . | TRBJ1-1 | TRBV5-5 | 14
TGTGCCAGCAGCTCGGGGTATGGCTACACCTTC | CASSSGYGYTF | . | . | TRBJ1-2 | TRBV7-8 | 11
TGTGCCAGCAGTGACTCGACTAGCGGGGGGGTGAGTGAGCAGTTCTTC | CASSDSTSGGVSEQFF | . | TRBD2 | TRBJ2-1 | TRBV6-4 | 16
TGCAGCGTTGAGGGGGCGCGAGATACGCAGTATTTT | CSVEGARDTQYF | . | . | TRBJ2-3 | TRBV29-1 | 12
TGTGCCAGCAGCCTTAGCGGGGGATTCTCCTACAATGAGCAGTTCTTC | CASSLSGGFSYNEQFF | . | TRBD2 | TRBJ2-1 | TRBV7-3 | 16
TGTGCCAGCAGTCGAAGCCGGACAGGAGGGACCTACGAGCAGTACTTC | CASSRSRTGGTYEQYF | . | . | TRBJ2-7 | TRBV7-2 | 16
TGTGCCAGCAGCTTAGGGGACTACTCGGTGGGGACTGAAGCTTTCTTT | CASSLGDYSVGTEAFF | . | . | TRBJ1-1 | TRBV7-7 | 16
TGTGCCAGCCAGGAATCTCAGGGGACCGGGGAGCTGTTTTTT | CASQESQGTGELFF | . | . | TRBJ2-2 | TRBV19 | 14
TGTGCCAGCAGTCTAGACAGGGGGCGGACTGAAGCTTTCTTT | CASSLDRGRTEAFF | . | TRBD1 | TRBJ1-1 | TRBV6-6 | 14
TGTGCCACCAGCGTGACCGGAGTTGGGGAGCTGTTTTTT | CATSVTGVGELFF | . | . | TRBJ2-2 | TRBV15 | 13
TGCAGCTCCTGGGGAGTGCGTGAGCAGTTCTTC | CSSWGVREQFF | few | . | TRBJ2-1 | TRBV29-1 | 11
TGTGCCAGCTCACCACGGGCGGGGAGCACAGATACGCGGTATTTT | CASSPRAGSTDTRYF | . | . | TRBJ2-3 | TRBV18 | 15
TGTGCCAGCAGCGTGGGGCCGGCTAGCTCCTACGAGCAGTACTTC | CASSVGPASSYEQYF | . | . | TRBJ2-7 | TRBV9 | 15
TGCGCCAGCAGCTTGGAGCGGGGGGACCAAGAGACCCAGTACTTC | CASSLERGDQETQYF | . | TRBD2 | TRBJ2-5 | TRBV5-1 | 15
TGTGCCAGCAGCATCGGCCCTGGGACAGCCTCCTACGAGCAGTACTTC | CASSIGPGTASYEQYF | . | TRBD1 | TRBJ2-7 | TRBV9 | 16
TGTGCCAGCAGCGGAGACAGCTATAATTCACCCCTCCACTTT | CASSGDSYNSPLHF | . | . | TRBJ1-6 | TRBV9 | 14
TGTGCCAGTAGTATAGGCGGAGCTAACTATGGCTACACCTTC | CASSIGGANYGYTF | once | . | TRBJ1-2 | TRBV19 | 14
TGTGCCAGCAGCGTAGTTAGCGGAAGTAGCACAGATACGCAGTATTTT | CASSVVSGSSTDTQYF | . | . | TRBJ2-3 | TRBV9 | 16
TGCGCCAGCAGCCTTCGGACAGGGCGGGATGAGCAGTTCTTC | CASSLRTGRDEQFF | . | TRBD1 | TRBJ2-1 | TRBV4-1 | 14
TGTGCCAGCAGCCTCGGCGGGATTGAATCACCCCTCCACTTT | CASSLGGIESPLHF | . | . | TRBJ1-6 | TRBV7-3 | 14
TGCGCCAGCAGCCAAGGCTTCGGAGACACAGATACGCAGTATTTT | CASSQGFGDTDTQYF | few | . | TRBJ2-3 | TRBV4-1 | 15
TGTGCCAGCAGCACCGGGACAGGGAGGTTCGCTGAAGCTTTCTTT | CASSTGTGRFAEAFF | . | TRBD1 | TRBJ1-1 | TRBV5-8 | 15
TGTGCCAGCAGATCGAGCGGCGAGCAGTACTTC | CASRSSGEQYF | once | . | TRBJ2-7 | TRBV6-5 | 11
TGCGCCAGCAATTCCGGGACACACTCCCGCGAGCAGTACTTC | CASNSGTHSREQYF | . | . | TRBJ2-7 | TRBV5-1 | 14
TGTGCCAGCAGCCAAGAGGGGATTACAGGTCCGGACACTGAAGCTTTCTTT | CASSQEGITGPDTEAFF | . | . | TRBJ1-1 | TRBV4-2 | 17